Detailed here is one T cell receptor beta chain. Its binding antigen is unknown. Per-base qualities were not stored, and no clone one base away is much larger. This sample was included in a study of somatic mutations in cytotoxic T cells in rheumatoid arthritis (TCRdb year 2017). Context from the whole study: Peripheral blood (just under 31 ml EDTA) was collected from patients immediately after diagnosis and before any treatment began. The median ages of the patient and control groups were essentially identical. In newly diagnosed rheumatoid arthritis without treatment, the study examined if expanded CD8+ T-cell clones harbor somatic mutations, relying on TCRB deep sequencing to characterize clonality. A total of more than 55 rheumatoid arthritis patients and 15 to 20 healthy controls underwent TCRB deep sequencing. Some T-cell populations stained with V beta antibodies were sorted by flow on a FACSAria II or Sony SH800 to nearly 100% purity, with sorted V beta1+ cells additionally subjected to TCRB sequencing.

There are 14 amino acids in the CDR3, from cysteine to phenylalanine inclusive. Only CDR3 DNA is held: 42 bases, read in frame from base 1. CDR1 is given as SEHNR and CDR2 as FQNEAQ, both from the germline V gene (reference sequence). Trimming leaves V shorter by 5 bases and J shorter by 6 bases, with the junction holding 2 bases beyond the gene matches. Flow cytometry confirmed the purity of CD4+ and CD8+ cells that had been isolated by positive magnetic bead selection on an AutoMACS. Initial screening for clonal expansions relied on flow cytometry with a TCR V beta antibody panel, after which sorted CD8+ fractions underwent TCRB deep sequencing for characterization. Peripheral blood mononuclear cells were isolated by Ficoll-Paque PLUS density gradient separation. DNA from CD4-enriched, CD8-enriched or PBMC samples was extracted using Nucleospin Tissue or Tissue XS kits and then quantified on a Qubit 2.0 fluorometer.

Results and caveats for the whole study, not just this receptor: The expanded CD8+ clones had unknown antigen targets, and not appearing in virus-specific databases did not rule out that they were virus-specific. No adjustment for multiple comparisons was made for the slight TRBV07 underrepresentation in patients. In about an eighth of the roughly 60 patients the largest CD8+ clone exceeded 20% of CD8+ cells, and several identical CD8+ TCRB sequences were shared between blood and synovial fluid. Healthy controls showed no age-related increase in CD8+ clonality, whereas patients did (Spearman r ~ 0.49). Rheumatoid arthritis patients and age-matched healthy controls did not significantly differ in CD8+ T-cell clonality.

Sequencing of TCRB CDR3 was done on genomic DNA with the immunoSEQ assay. The source study handled its data this way. Published virus-specific TCRB sequences were compared with patient CD8+ clones larger than 1%, and only a few matches were found. Only productive TCRB rearrangements were included in the analyses. A clone was defined by a unique TCRB CDR3 sequence, and clonality was computed as a productive clonality index based on Shannon entropy. Repertoire overlap between two samples was calculated from the template counts of each clone relative to total templates per sample. A correlation with a Spearman r of roughly 0.66 was found between V-gene usage by flow cytometry and V-gene usage by TCRB sequencing. TCRdb took this table from immuneACCESS and kept in-frame rearrangements with V and J called. Such tables lack part of the clones; where checked against another copy, unresolved V genes explain under half of the gap, and the rest is unexplained. The V and J calls and clone size come from that table; D and trimming were worked out from the DNA. The sample records more than 3,500 clones, 79% of which are singletons. Approximately 7% of the sample goes to the ten largest clones.

The origin of this receptor is an adult with rheumatoid arthritis. The rearranged chain carries TRBV7-9 and TRBJ1-4; a stretch of 11 junction bases matches TRBD1. Sequenced input: CD8+ T cells sorted from blood. The CDR3 loop reads CASSPGQGDEKLFF. DNA sequence: TGTGCCAGCAGCCCGGGACAGGGGGATGAAAAACTGTTTTTT.